This T cell receptor (beta chain) stems from a study of blood T cell repertoires in COVID-19 (TCRdb year 2020). As for the study more broadly: The collaborator samples originated in the United States, Italy and Spain and spanned the acute and convalescent phases of COVID-19. The prospective study material was composed of cDNA or gDNA derived from T cells, B-cell-depleted T cells, or PBMCs. The dataset comprised deeply sampled blood TCRbeta repertoires from subjects exposed to, actively infected with, or recovered from COVID-19. The repertoires were made available in a free public database intended to serve as a resource for research on the immune response to SARS-CoV-2. The samples were drawn from the first 160 participants of the ongoing ImmuneRACE study and from 1,254 subjects provided by 6 global collaborators. Sample metadata almost always included a de-identified subject ID, COVID-19 status, age in years and sex. Where available, HLA class I and class II types were taken from metadata supplied by the sample provider and were not determined by assay-based typing.

This clone was seen once. Its antigen is not yet known. Base qualities are not recorded, but no much larger clone differs from it by a single base. In the same sample, other DNA sequences code for this CDR3. TCRbeta CDR3 regions were amplified from genomic DNA by means of the immunoSEQ Assay, a bias-controlled multiplex PCR. Turning to the authors' computational methods: Within the assay, amplification of reference gene primers was used to estimate how many nucleated cells each sample contained. To quantify the absolute abundance of each unique TCRbeta CDR3 rearrangement, sequence reads were collapsed and filtered. Productive Simpson clonality was computed per sample as the square root of Simpson's diversity index over productive rearrangements. This is the immuneACCESS table as TCRdb keeps it, with only in-frame sequences that have V and J called. A part of the clones is gone; compared with another copy, unresolved V genes explain less than half, and the rest is unexplained. V, J and clone size derive from that table, while D and trimming were established from the DNA sequence. For this sample there are under 250,000 clones; less than 90% appear just once. The ten largest clonotypes hold 6.2% of the sample.

Each collaborating institution followed its own protocols to collect whole blood in K2EDTA tubes. For TCRbeta analysis, collaborators shipped samples in one of three forms: frozen whole blood, isolated PBMCs, or DNA extracted from either of those sample types. The junction shows trimming of 3 bases on V and 4 bases on J, and the gene matches do not reach 2 bases of it. CDR1 and CDR2, per the germline V gene, are SGDLS and YYNGEE. Including the terminal cysteine and phenylalanine, the CDR3 comprises 14 residues. The CDR3 DNA has 42 bases and is translated from base 1. Results and caveats for the whole study, not just this receptor: The quantity of clinical and demographic metadata differed by source and by participant and was supplied without curation.

The sample consisted of peripheral blood. The receptor comes from a man in his 60s with acute or convalescent COVID-19. Recombination connected TRBV9 to TRBJ2-7; 12 central nucleotides agree with TRBD2. CDR3 protein: CASSALAGGYEQYF. The DNA reads as follows: TGTGCCAGCAGCGCACTAGCGGGAGGATACGAGCAGTACTTC. The entire variable domain, with the stretches around the CDR3 drawn from the reference TRBV9 and TRBJ2-7 proteins, is DSGVTQTPKHLITATGQRVTLRCSPRSGDLSVYWYQQSLDQGLQFLIQYYNGEERAKGNILERFSAQQFPDLHSELNLSSLELGDSALYFCASSALAGGYEQYFGPGTRLTVT.